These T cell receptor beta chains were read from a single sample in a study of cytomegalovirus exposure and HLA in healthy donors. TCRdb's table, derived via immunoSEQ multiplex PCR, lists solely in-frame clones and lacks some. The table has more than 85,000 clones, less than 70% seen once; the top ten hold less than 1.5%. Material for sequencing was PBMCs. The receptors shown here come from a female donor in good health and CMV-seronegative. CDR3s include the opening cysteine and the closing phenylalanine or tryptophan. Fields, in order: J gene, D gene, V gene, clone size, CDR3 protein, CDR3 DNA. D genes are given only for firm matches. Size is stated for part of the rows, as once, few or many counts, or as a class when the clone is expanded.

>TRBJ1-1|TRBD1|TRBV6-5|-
CASSYTGQGGEAFF
TGTGCCAGCAGTTACACCGGACAGGGGGGAGAAGCTTTCTTT
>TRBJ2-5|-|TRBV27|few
CASRREFRLETQYF
TGTGCCAGCAGACGGGAATTCCGCTTAGAGACCCAGTACTTC
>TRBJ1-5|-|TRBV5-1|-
CASSLKGEGQPQHF
TGCGCCAGCAGCTTGAAGGGGGAAGGTCAGCCCCAGCATTTT
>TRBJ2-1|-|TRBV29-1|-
CSVRTGYPYNEQFF
TGCAGCGTCAGGACTGGGTACCCTTACAATGAGCAGTTCTTC
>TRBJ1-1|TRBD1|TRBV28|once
CASSPRGGKAFF
TGTGCCAGCAGCCCGCGAGGGGGCAAAGCTTTCTTT
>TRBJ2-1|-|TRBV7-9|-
CASSPEGQYYNEQFF
TGTGCCAGCAGCCCGGAGGGACAGTACTACAATGAGCAGTTCTTC
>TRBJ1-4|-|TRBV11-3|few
CASSSLFATNEKLFF
TGTGCCAGCAGTTCCCTCTTTGCAACTAATGAAAAACTGTTTTTT
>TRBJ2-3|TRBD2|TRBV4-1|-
CASSQGSGSGDTQYF
TGCGCCAGCAGCCAAGGTAGCGGGAGTGGTGATACGCAGTATTTT
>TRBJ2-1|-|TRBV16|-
CASSQWREGAYNEQFF
TGTGCCAGCAGCCAATGGCGGGAAGGGGCCTACAATGAGCAGTTCTTC
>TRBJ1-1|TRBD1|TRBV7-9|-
CSSSLQGYTEAFF
TGTTCCAGCAGCTTACAGGGGTACACTGAAGCTTTCTTT
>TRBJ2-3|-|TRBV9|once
CASSVTSTSTDTQYF
TGTGCCAGCAGCGTAACTAGCACGAGCACAGATACGCAGTATTTT
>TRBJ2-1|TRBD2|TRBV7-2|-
CASSGLAGRNEQFF
TGTGCCAGCAGCGGCCTAGCGGGAAGGAATGAGCAGTTCTTC
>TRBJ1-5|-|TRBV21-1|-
CASITEGTDRGNQPQHF
TGTGCCAGCATCACCGAAGGGACCGACAGGGGAAATCAGCCCCAGCATTTT
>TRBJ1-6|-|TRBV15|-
CATSRESGAGSPLHF
TGTGCCACCAGCAGAGAATCAGGGGCGGGTTCACCCCTCCACTTT
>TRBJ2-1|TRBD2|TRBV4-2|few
CASSQETSGDYNEQFF
TGTGCCAGCAGCCAGGAGACTAGCGGGGATTACAATGAGCAGTTCTTC
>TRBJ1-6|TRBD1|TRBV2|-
CATRGGTEKDHF
TGTGCCACCCGGGGGGGGACAGAAAAAGACCACTTT
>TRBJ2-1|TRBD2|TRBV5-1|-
CASSLAGGLGPYNEQFF
TGCGCCAGCAGCTTGGCCGGGGGACTAGGGCCATACAATGAGCAGTTCTTC
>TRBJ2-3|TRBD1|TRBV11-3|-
CATSSRGGQGSTTDTQYF
TGTGCCACCAGCTCCCGCGGCGGACAGGGTAGTACTACAGATACGCAGTATTTT
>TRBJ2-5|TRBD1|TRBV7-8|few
CASTPSTGGGGETQYF
TGTGCCAGCACCCCCTCGACAGGGGGAGGTGGGGAGACCCAGTACTTC
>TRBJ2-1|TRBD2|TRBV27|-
CASSLSWLAGLSSYNEQFF
TGTGCCAGCAGTTTATCATGGCTAGCGGGGCTTTCTTCCTACAATGAGCAGTTCTTC
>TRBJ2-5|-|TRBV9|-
CASSLSPTETQYF
TGTGCCAGCAGCCTTAGCCCGACAGAGACCCAGTACTTC
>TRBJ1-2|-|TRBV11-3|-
CASSLGVNYGYTF
TGTGCCAGCAGCTTAGGCGTTAACTATGGCTACACCTTC
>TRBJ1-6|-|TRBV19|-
CASTLRASPYNSPLHF
TGTGCCAGTACCCTCAGGGCCTCACCCTATAATTCACCCCTCCACTTT
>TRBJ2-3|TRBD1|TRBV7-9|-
CASSPSPGQGPTDTQYF
TGTGCCAGCAGTCCAAGCCCGGGACAGGGTCCCACAGATACGCAGTATTTT
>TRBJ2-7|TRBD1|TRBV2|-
CASNQQGAQVSYEQYF
TGTGCCAGCAACCAACAGGGGGCGCAGGTTTCCTACGAGCAGTACTTC
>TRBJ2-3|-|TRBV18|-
CASSPGLLSTDTQYF
TGTGCCAGCTCACCGGGACTCTTGAGCACAGATACGCAGTATTTT
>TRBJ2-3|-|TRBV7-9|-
CASSLGAAGGSDTQYF
TGTGCCAGCAGCTTAGGGGCCGCGGGTGGTTCAGATACGCAGTATTTT
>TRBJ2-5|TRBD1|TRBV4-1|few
CASSQVLGGLGTQYF
TGCGCCAGCAGCCAAGTCTTAGGGGGCTTGGGGACCCAGTACTTC
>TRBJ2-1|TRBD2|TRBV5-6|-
CASSPLAGYNEQFF
TGTGCCAGCAGCCCTCTAGCGGGATACAATGAGCAGTTCTTC
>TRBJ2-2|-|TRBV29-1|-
CSVTGRFTGELFF
TGCAGCGTGACAGGGAGGTTTACCGGGGAGCTGTTTTTT
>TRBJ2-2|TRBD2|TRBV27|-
CASSLSGGGTGELFF
TGTGCCAGCAGTTTATCCGGGGGGGGCACCGGGGAGCTGTTTTTT
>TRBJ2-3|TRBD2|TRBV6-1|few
CASSEEAGGPDTQYF
TGTGCCAGCAGTGAAGAAGCGGGGGGGCCAGATACGCAGTATTTT
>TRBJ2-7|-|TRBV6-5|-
CASSFRYEQYF
TGTGCCAGCAGTTTTCGCTACGAGCAGTACTTC
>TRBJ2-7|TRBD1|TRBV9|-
CASSVGQGPLSYEQYF
TGTGCCAGCAGTGTGGGACAGGGCCCTTTATCCTACGAGCAGTACTTC
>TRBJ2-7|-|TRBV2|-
CASSDSYEQYF
TGTGCCAGCAGTGATAGTTACGAGCAGTACTTC
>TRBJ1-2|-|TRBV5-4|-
CASSLGAGYTF
TGTGCCAGCAGCTTGGGGGCTGGCTACACCTTC
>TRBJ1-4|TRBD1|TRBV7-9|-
CASSLGQINEKLFF
TGTGCCAGCAGCTTGGGACAGATTAATGAAAAACTGTTTTTT
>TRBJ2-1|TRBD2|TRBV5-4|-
CASSYTSGGAAEQFF
TGTGCCAGCAGTTATACTAGCGGGGGGGCCGCTGAGCAGTTCTTC
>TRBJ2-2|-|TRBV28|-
CASSLRRTGELFF
TGTGCCAGCAGTTTAAGGAGAACCGGGGAGCTGTTTTTT
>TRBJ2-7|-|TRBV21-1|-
CASSPECLGTYEQYF
TGTGCCAGCAGTCCTGAGTGCCTGGGCACCTACGAGCAGTACTTC
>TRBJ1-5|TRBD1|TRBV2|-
CASTGQGTQPQHF
TGTGCCAGCACTGGACAGGGTACTCAGCCCCAGCATTTT
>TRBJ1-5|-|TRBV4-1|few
CASSQAQGQPQHF
TGCGCCAGCAGCCAAGCCCAGGGTCAGCCCCAGCATTTT
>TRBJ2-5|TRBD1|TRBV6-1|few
CASRAGGEETQYF
TGTGCCAGCAGGGCAGGGGGCGAGGAGACCCAGTACTTC
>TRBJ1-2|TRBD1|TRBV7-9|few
CASSYGAGTGASGGYGYTF
TGTGCCAGCAGCTATGGTGCTGGGACAGGGGCCTCCGGAGGCTATGGCTACACCTTC
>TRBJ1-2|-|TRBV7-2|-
CASSLAYSSDGYTF
TGTGCCAGCAGCTTGGCCTACAGTTCGGATGGCTACACCTTC